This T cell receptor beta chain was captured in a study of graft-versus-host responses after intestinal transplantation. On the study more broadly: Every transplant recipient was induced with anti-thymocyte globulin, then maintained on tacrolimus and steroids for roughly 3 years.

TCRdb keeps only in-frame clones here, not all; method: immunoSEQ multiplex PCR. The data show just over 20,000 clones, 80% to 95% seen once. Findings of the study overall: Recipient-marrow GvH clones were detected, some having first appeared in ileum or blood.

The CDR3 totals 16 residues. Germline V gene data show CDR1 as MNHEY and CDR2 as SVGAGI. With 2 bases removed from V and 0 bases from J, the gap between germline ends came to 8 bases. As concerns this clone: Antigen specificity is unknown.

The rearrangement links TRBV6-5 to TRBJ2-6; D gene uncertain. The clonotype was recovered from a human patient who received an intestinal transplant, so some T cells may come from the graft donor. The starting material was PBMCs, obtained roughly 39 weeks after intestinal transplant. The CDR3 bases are TGTGCCAGCAGTTACGGTCGGTTCTCTGGGGCCAACGTCCTGACTTTC. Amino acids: CASSYGRFSGANVLTF.